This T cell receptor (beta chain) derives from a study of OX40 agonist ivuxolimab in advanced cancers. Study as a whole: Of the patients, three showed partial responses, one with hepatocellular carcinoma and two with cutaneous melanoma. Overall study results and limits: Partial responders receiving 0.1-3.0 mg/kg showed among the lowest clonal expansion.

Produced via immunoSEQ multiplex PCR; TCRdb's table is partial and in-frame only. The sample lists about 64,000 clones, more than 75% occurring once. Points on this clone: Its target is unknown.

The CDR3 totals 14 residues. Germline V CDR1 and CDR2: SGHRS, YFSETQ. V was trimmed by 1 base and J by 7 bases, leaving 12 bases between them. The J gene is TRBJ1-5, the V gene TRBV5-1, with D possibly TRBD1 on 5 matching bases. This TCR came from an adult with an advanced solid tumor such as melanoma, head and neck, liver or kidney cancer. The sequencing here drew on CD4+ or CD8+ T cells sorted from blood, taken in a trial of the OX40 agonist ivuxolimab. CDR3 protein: CASSLSPGEQPQHF. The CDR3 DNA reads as TGCGCCAGCAGCTTGTCCCCGGGGGAACAGCCCCAGCATTTT.